Below, 32 T cell receptor beta chains from the same sample are listed, as sequenced in a study of OX40 agonist ivuxolimab in advanced cancers. TCRdb's table, derived via immunoSEQ multiplex PCR, lists solely in-frame clones and lacks some. The data hold 50,000 or so clones, with around four fifths observed a single time. The sequencing used CD4+ or CD8+ T cells sorted from blood, collected in a trial of the OX40 agonist ivuxolimab. These receptors were collected from an adult with an advanced solid tumor such as melanoma, head and neck, liver or kidney cancer.

This clone occurred a few times. J is TRBJ2-5 and V is TRBV11-2, with a weak D call TRBD1 (5 bases). The CDR3 has 13 amino acids. CDR1 is SGHAT and CDR2 is FQNNGV in the germline V gene. Trimming removed 5 bases from V and 0 bases from J, with 7 bases in between. For the CDR3, the DNA is TGTGCCAGCAGCCCAGGGCACCAAGAGACCCAGTACTTC. This translates into CASSPGHQETQYF.

This clone came up once. This chain links TRBV23-1 with TRBJ2-5; D perhaps matches TRBD2 (5 bases). TRBV23-1 falls under the ORF class, with uncertain function. This CDR3 is 14 amino acids long. Trimming removed 0 bases at V and 4 bases at J, with 9 bases between. The CDR3 DNA reads TGCGCCAGCAGTCAATCCCGGGGAACAGAGACCCAGTACTTC. It specifies CASSQSRGTETQYF.

The table lists this clone with a few counts. The rearrangement joins TRBV15 to TRBJ2-3; the D is unclear. Trimming removed 2 bases from V and 1 base from J, with 10 bases in between. The CDR3 runs to 15 residues. Germline V gene lookup returns CDR1 LNHNV and CDR2 YYDKDF (reference sequence). The CDR3 bases are TGTGCCACCAGCAGATTGGTGGGCGGCACAGATACGCAGTATTTT. This sequence encodes CATSRLVGGTDTQYF.

The chain is built from TRBV4-1 and TRBJ1-4; D is unresolved. The CDR3 contains 17 residues. Between the trimmed V and J ends, which lost 7 bases and 1 base, there was a span of 19 bases. Germline V lookup: CDR1 MGHRA, CDR2 YSYEKL. CDR3 in DNA: TGCGCCAGCACCACCACCCAGGCCCGCCTAACTAATGAAAAACTGTTTTTT. Translation: CASTTTQARLTNEKLFF.

V is TRBV6-1 and J is TRBJ2-5; 9 bases agree with TRBD2. V dropped 6 bases and J dropped 5; count of bases not matched to a gene: 4. This CDR3 contains 13 residues. Germline V gene sequence: CDR1 MNHNS, CDR2 SASEGT. CDR3: CASSGGLAETQYF. For the CDR3, the DNA is TGTGCCAGCAGCGGTGGACTAGCGGAGACCCAGTACTTC.

This chain joins TRBV28 and TRBJ2-4; possibly TRBD1 or TRBD2 for D (5 bases each). Trimming stripped 8 bases from V and 13 bases from J, with 15 bases between. The length of the CDR3 is 11 residues. The germline V gene encodes CDR1 MDHEN and CDR2 SYDVKM. DNA for the CDR3: TGTGCCAGCGCCTTTGAGGGGTTCCAGTACTTC. Translation: CASAFEGFQYF.

The chain has TRBV5-6 and TRBJ1-6; TRBD1 agrees at 10 bases. With V trimmed by 4 bases and J by 8 bases, 9 bases remained unmatched. CDR1 is SGHDT and CDR2 is YYEEEE in the germline V gene. This CDR3 contains 16 residues. The CDR3 DNA sequence: TGTGCCAGCAGCCTAGACAGGGGGCGGGGGCATTCACCCCTCCACTTT. Protein product: CASSLDRGRGHSPLHF.

The gene calls are TRBV5-1 and TRBJ2-7; 10 nucleotides align to TRBD1. The CDR3 spans 15 residues. CDR1 and CDR2 from the germline V gene are SGHRS and YFSETQ. V dropped 4 bases and J dropped 3; count of bases not matched to a gene: 7. CDR3 nucleotides: TGCGCCAGCAGCACTGGGACAGGGGTGGTCTACGAGCAGTACTTC. Translated: CASSTGTGVVYEQYF.

The genes are TRBV11-3 and TRBJ2-5; 9 bases fit TRBD1. The DNA end is a closer match to TRBJ2-7, so the J assignment may be wrong. Germline-derived CDR1 and CDR2 are SGHNT and YENEEA. This CDR3 is 16 amino acids long. CDR3 nucleotide sequence: TGTGCCAGCAGCTTAGATCTCGGACAGGGGTCCTACGAGCAGTACTTC. Amino acids: CASSLDLGQGSYEQYF.

This sequence joins TRBV5-8 and TRBJ2-5, with TRBD2 matching over 10 bases. This CDR3 is built from 15 residues. The junction had 5 bases not matched to a gene; V was cut back by 4 bases and J by 2 bases. The V gene's germline CDR1 is SGHTS and CDR2 YDEGEE. The CDR3 region is CASSAGLAAQETQYF. The CDR3 region has the DNA TGTGCCAGCAGCGCCGGACTAGCGGCACAAGAGACCCAGTACTTC.

V gene TRBV11-2 combines with J gene TRBJ2-5, with D tentatively TRBD2 (5 bases). The CDR3 length is 12 residues. Deletions cut 5 bases from V and 2 bases from J, with 6 bases between. Germline V gene sequence: CDR1 SGHAT, CDR2 FQNNGV. CDR3 in amino acids: CASSRGQETQYF. The DNA for the CDR3 is TGTGCCAGCAGCCGGGGACAAGAGACCCAGTACTTC.

The rearrangement uses TRBV6-1 and TRBJ2-7; the match to TRBD2 covers 8 bases. The germline V gene has CDR1 MNHNS and CDR2 SASEGT. This CDR3 region has 11 residues. With 11 bases clipped from V and 4 bases from J, the junction kept 4 bases outside the gene matches. DNA for the CDR3: TGTGCCGGGGGCGGGGGGTACGAGCAGTACTTC. Its protein product is CAGGGGYEQYF.

The J gene is TRBJ2-7, the V gene TRBV6-1, with 8 bases fitting TRBD1. The CDR3 is 15 amino acids. V trimming: 5 bases; J trimming: 2 bases; junction bases outside the gene matches: 8. CDR1 and CDR2 from the germline V gene are MNHNS and SASEGT. The CDR3 coding sequence is TGTGCCAGCAGTCCAGCAGGGGGCCAACCCTACGAGCAGTACTTC. Its translation is CASSPAGGQPYEQYF.

This clone was observed a handful of times. The chain links TRBV5-1 to TRBJ1-3; D gene unclear. Germline V gene sequence: CDR1 SGHRS, CDR2 YFSETQ. Trimming cost V 0 bases and J 4 bases, with 5 bases left between them. This CDR3 is 13 amino acids long. The CDR3 loop reads CASSLGFGNTIYF. In DNA, the CDR3 is TGCGCCAGCAGCTTGGGGTTCGGAAACACCATATATTTT.

The chain has TRBV21-1 and TRBJ1-6; the D call of TRBD1 is as the table states it, not checked on the DNA. TRBV21-1 is an annotated pseudogene. The CDR3 is 16 residues long. The CDR3 nucleotides read TGTGCCAGCAGCAAAGCGATGCAGGGTACCAATTCACCCCTCCACTTT. This translates into CASSKAMQGTNSPLHF.

The rearrangement uses TRBV5-6 and TRBJ2-5; 8 bases align to TRBD2. The V gene end was trimmed by 4 bases and the J gene end by 0 bases; junction bases not matched to a gene: 11. Germline loops: CDR1 SGHDT, CDR2 YYEEEE. This CDR3 comprises 17 residues. This chain's CDR3 is CASSPNGGVQYQETQYF. The CDR3 DNA reads TGTGCCAGCAGCCCCAACGGGGGGGTTCAGTACCAAGAGACCCAGTACTTC.

This clone was detected once. Other nucleotide sequences in the sample specify the same CDR3. V and J are TRBV11-2 and TRBJ2-5; 15 bases map to TRBD2. Losses at the gene ends were 2 bases for V and 5 bases for J; bases not matched to a gene: 6. The CDR3 length is 17 residues. CDR1 and CDR2 (germline): SGHAT, FQNNGV. Written as DNA, the CDR3 is TGTGCCAGCAGCTTAAGGTGGACTAGCGGGGGGGCTGAGACCCAGTACTTC. This gives the protein CASSLRWTSGGAETQYF.

This clone has a single count. The chain recombines TRBV7-8 with TRBJ1-4; D unclear. This CDR3 has 16 amino acids. V lost 6 bases, J lost 3 bases, and 17 bases lay in between. The germline V gene has CDR1 SGHVS and CDR2 FQNEAQ. The CDR3 DNA sequence: TGTGCCAGCAGATCGTCACGGTTTTCGGCTAATGAAAAACTGTTTTTT. This gives the protein CASRSSRFSANEKLFF.

This sequence joins TRBV7-2 and TRBJ2-1, with D possibly being TRBD1 or TRBD2 (5 bases each). Between the trimmed V and J ends, which lost 2 bases and 9 bases, there was a span of 20 bases. From germline, CDR1 is SGHTA and CDR2 FQGNSA. The CDR3 has 16 amino acids. The DNA for the CDR3 is TGTGCCAGCAGCTTATTTAGGATGGGGCCTGGGAGTGAGCAGTTCTTC. Translation: CASSLFRMGPGSEQFF.

The chain joins TRBV10-1 to TRBJ2-7, with TRBD1 matching over 7 bases. After removal of 2 bases from V and 7 bases from J, the junction contained 8 bases not matched to a gene. Germline loops: CDR1 WNHNN, CDR2 SYGVQD (reference sequence). The CDR3 is 14 amino acids. The CDR3, as DNA: TGCGCCAGCAGTGAGACCGGGACAGTGGGAGAGCAGTACTTC. Amino acids: CASSETGTVGEQYF.

This sequence joins TRBV11-2 and TRBJ2-1; D is ambiguous. The CDR3 is made up of 12 amino acids. Germline V lookup: CDR1 SGHAT, CDR2 FQNNGV. The germline V and J ends were trimmed by 5 bases and 7 bases, with 9 bases remaining between them. The CDR3 region has the DNA TGTGCCAGCAGCCCCCGATGGAATGAGCAGTTCTTC. It is translated as CASSPRWNEQFF.

This sequence joins TRBV19 and TRBJ2-5, with TRBD2 matching 7 bases. This CDR3 contains 15 residues. The trim removed 1 base at V and 2 bases at J, leaving 4 bases unmatched. CDR1 LNHDA and CDR2 SQIVND come from the germline V gene (reference sequence). The CDR3 here is CASSIGASGQETQYF. DNA for the CDR3: TGTGCCAGTAGTATAGGGGCTAGCGGTCAAGAGACCCAGTACTTC.

The chain links TRBV6-1 to TRBJ1-1; no clear D gene. Trimming removed 10 bases at V and 1 base at J, with 13 bases between. The CDR3 is 13 residues long. Per the germline V gene, CDR1 is MNHNS and CDR2 is SASEGT. CDR3 residues: CANSRKANTEAFF. The CDR3 DNA reads TGTGCCAACTCCCGGAAGGCGAACACTGAAGCTTTCTTT.

This chain joins TRBV18 and TRBJ2-3; D may match TRBD1 or TRBD2 (5 bases each). CDR1 and CDR2 (germline): KGHSH, LQKENI. V gave up 3 bases and J gave up 0 bases, with 7 bases separating them. The CDR3 covers 14 residues. The CDR3 sequence: CASSPWDSTDTQYF. DNA for the CDR3: TGTGCCAGCTCACCCTGGGACAGCACAGATACGCAGTATTTT.

This chain connects TRBV5-1 to TRBJ2-2; possibly TRBD1 for D (6 bases). This CDR3 comprises 15 residues. V dropped 4 bases and J dropped 3 bases, with 13 bases sitting between them. The germline V gene has CDR1 SGHRS and CDR2 YFSETQ. This chain's CDR3 is CASSRGNRDTGELFF. In nucleotides, the CDR3 is TGCGCCAGCAGCCGCGGTAACAGGGACACCGGGGAGCTGTTTTTT.

This chain joins TRBV7-5 and TRBJ1-6. TRBV7-5 is labeled a pseudogene. The CDR3 loop spans 15 amino acids. CDR3 nucleotides: TGTGTCAGAAGCTTGATCGGGCCCCAAGGGTCACCCCTCCACTTT. This encodes CVRSLIGPQGSPLHF.

The chain links TRBV10-2 to TRBJ2-4; 8 positions agree with TRBD2. The V gene's germline CDR1 is WSHSY and CDR2 SAAADI. J gave up 5 bases and V 3 bases, and 18 bases lay outside the gene matches. The CDR3 extends over 19 amino acids. The CDR3 reads CASSDRAGVLGPRENIQYF. CDR3 DNA: TGCGCCAGCAGTGACCGAGCGGGGGTTCTGGGACCGCGGGAAAACATTCAGTACTTC.

The genes are TRBV13 and TRBJ2-7; TRBD1 aligns across 7 bases. V dropped 6 bases and J dropped 2; count of bases not matched to a gene: 10. The CDR3 is 15 amino acids. The germline CDR1 and CDR2 sequences are PRHDT and FYEKMQ (reference sequence). CDR3 sequence reads: CASRRQGQLTYEQYF. The CDR3 nucleotides read TGTGCCAGCAGACGCCAGGGACAGCTAACCTACGAGCAGTACTTC.

This chain connects TRBV6-1 to TRBJ2-5, with TRBD1 as a possible D gene (6 bases). Trimming cost V 8 bases and J 7 bases, with 20 bases left between them. Germline values: CDR1 MNHNS, CDR2 SASEGT. This CDR3 comprises 14 residues. Here the CDR3 DNA reads TGTGCCAGCCTTCTGGGGGCAGACCCTGGGACCCAGTACTTC. It specifies CASLLGADPGTQYF.

This chain connects TRBV7-6 to TRBJ2-1, with 10 bases lining up with TRBD2. The CDR3 has 18 residues. J lost 3 bases, V lost 1 base, and 9 bases had no gene match. Germline V gene lookup returns CDR1 SGHVS and CDR2 FNYEAQ. The CDR3 DNA reads as TGTGCCAGCAGCTTAGGAGCTAGCGGGGGAACTGACTACAATGAGCAGTTCTTC. This gives the protein CASSLGASGGTDYNEQFF.

This clone came up a few times. The chain employs TRBV5-1 and TRBJ1-4; D is perhaps TRBD1 (5 bases). The V end was cut by 0 bases, the J end by 4 bases, with 10 bases between. Germline V lookup: CDR1 SGHRS, CDR2 YFSETQ. The CDR3 spans 15 residues. This CDR3 is CASSLALGVNEKLFF. The CDR3 DNA is TGCGCCAGCAGCTTGGCTTTAGGGGTTAATGAAAAACTGTTTTTT.

The chain uses TRBV19 and TRBJ1-2; 9 bases map to TRBD1. The CDR3 contains 16 residues. Germline loops: CDR1 LNHDA, CDR2 SQIVND (reference sequence). Trimming removed 9 bases from V and 3 bases from J; junction bases left unmatched: 14. The CDR3 region has the DNA TGTGCCAGCAGAAGGGGACAGGGAACTATTTACTATGGCTACACCTTC. It encodes CASRRGQGTIYYGYTF.